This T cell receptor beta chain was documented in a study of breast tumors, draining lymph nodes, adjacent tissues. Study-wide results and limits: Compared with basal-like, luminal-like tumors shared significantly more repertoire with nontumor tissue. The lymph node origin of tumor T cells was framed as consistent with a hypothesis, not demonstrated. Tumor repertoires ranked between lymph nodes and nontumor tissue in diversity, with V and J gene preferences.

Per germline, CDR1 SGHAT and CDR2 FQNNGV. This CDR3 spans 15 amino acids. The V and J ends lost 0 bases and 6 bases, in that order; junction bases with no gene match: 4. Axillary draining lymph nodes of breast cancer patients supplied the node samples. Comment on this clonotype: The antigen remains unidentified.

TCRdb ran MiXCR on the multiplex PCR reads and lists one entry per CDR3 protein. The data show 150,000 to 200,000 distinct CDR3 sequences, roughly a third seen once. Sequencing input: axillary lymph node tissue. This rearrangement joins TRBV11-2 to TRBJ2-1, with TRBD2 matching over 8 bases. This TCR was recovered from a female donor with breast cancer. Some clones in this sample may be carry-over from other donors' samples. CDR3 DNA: TGTGCCAGCAGCTTAGATAGCGGGACAACCAATGAGCAGTTCTTC. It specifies CASSLDSGTTNEQFF.